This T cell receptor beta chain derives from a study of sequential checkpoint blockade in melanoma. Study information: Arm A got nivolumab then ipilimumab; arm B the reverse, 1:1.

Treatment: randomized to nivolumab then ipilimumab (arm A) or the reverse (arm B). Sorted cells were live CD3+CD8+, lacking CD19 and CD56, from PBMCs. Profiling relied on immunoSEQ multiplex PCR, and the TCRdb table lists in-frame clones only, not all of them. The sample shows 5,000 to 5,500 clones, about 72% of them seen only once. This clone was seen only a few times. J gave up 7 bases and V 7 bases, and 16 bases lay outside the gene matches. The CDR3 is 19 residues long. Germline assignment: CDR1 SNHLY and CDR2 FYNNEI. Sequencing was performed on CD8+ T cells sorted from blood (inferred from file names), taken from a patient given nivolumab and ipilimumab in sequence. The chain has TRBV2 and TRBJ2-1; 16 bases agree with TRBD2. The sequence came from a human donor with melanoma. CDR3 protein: CASTPESGTSGGALNEQFF. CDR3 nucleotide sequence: TGTGCCAGCACCCCCGAATCCGGGACTAGCGGGGGGGCCTTAAATGAGCAGTTCTTC.